The clone carrying this TCR beta chain was picked up a small number of times. Original processing notes: For nucleated cells, counts were estimated from reference gene primer amplification. Sequenced by immunoSEQ multiplex PCR; TCRdb stores in-frame clones only, minus some. V, J and clone size are those of that table, while D and trimming were read from the DNA. The sample includes roughly 260,000 clones, 80% to 90% of them seen just once. This sample is part of a study of blood T cell repertoires in COVID-19. Study context: Some COVID-19 samples were acute and others convalescent; all came from the United States, Italy and Spain. T cells, B-cell-depleted T cells, or PBMCs provided the cDNA or gDNA that served as material.

V was trimmed by 6 bases and J by 1 base, leaving 18 bases between them. Germline CDR1 ENHRY, CDR2 SYGVKD. This CDR3 is 16 amino acids long. The receptor was isolated from a woman in her thirties with acute COVID-19. V is TRBV10-3 and J is TRBJ1-2; D may be TRBD1 (6 bases). Input material: PBMCs or T cells enriched from blood (not recorded which). CDR3 residues: CAISPEAGHLNYGYTF. The DNA of the CDR3 is TGTGCCATCAGCCCGGAAGCGGGACACCTTAACTATGGCTACACCTTC.